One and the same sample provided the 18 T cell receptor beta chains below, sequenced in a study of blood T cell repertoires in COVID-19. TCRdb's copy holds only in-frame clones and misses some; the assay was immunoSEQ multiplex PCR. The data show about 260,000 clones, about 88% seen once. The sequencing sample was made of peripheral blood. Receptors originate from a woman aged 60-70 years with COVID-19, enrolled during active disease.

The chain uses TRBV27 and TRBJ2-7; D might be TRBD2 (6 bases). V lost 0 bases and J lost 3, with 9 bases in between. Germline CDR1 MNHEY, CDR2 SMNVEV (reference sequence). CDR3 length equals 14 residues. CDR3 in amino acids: CASSLSYGSYEQYF. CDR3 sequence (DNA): TGTGCCAGCAGTTTATCCTACGGGAGCTACGAGCAGTACTTC.

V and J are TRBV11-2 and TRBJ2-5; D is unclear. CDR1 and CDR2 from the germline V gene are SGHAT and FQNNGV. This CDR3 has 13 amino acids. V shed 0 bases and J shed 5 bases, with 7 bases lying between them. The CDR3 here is CASSLDPRETQYF. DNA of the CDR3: TGTGCCAGCAGCTTAGATCCGCGGGAGACCCAGTACTTC.

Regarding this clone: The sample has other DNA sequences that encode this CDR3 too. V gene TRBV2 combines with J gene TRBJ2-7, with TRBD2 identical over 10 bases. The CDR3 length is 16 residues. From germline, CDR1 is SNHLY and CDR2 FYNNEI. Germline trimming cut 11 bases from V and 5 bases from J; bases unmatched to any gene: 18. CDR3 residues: CARGAQAGGPGDEQYF. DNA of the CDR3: TGTGCCCGGGGGGCCCAAGCGGGAGGGCCGGGGGACGAGCAGTACTTC.

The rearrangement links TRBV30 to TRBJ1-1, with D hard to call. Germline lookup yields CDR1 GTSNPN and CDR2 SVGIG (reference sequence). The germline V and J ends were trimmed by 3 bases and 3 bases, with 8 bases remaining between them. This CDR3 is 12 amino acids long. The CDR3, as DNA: TGTGCCTGGAGGGCTCGATACACTGAAGCTTTCTTT. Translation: CAWRARYTEAFF.

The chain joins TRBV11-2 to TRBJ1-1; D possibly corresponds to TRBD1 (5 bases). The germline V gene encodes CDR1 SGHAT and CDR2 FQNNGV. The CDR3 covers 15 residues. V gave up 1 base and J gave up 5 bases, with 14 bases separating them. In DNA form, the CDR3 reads TGTGCCAGCAGCTTAGGGAGGGGATCGAGGACTGAAGCTTTCTTT. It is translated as CASSLGRGSRTEAFF.

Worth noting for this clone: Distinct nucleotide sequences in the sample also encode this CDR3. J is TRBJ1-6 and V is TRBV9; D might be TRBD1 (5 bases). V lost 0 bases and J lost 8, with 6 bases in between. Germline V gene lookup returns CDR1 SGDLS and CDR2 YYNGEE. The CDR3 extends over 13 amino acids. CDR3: CASSVGRDSPLHF. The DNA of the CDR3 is TGTGCCAGCAGCGTAGGCAGGGATTCACCCCTCCACTTT.

CDR3 amino acids: CASSSPGQGSGTEAFF. The CDR3 DNA follows: TGTGCCAGCAGTTCCCCGGGACAGGGGTCAGGAACTGAAGCTTTCTTT. The chain employs TRBV6-2 or TRBV6-3 and TRBJ1-1; TRBD1 aligns across 10 bases. This CDR3 has 16 residues. Germline-derived CDR1 and CDR2 are MNHEY and SVGEGT. The V segment lost 4 bases and the J segment 5 bases; nucleotides outside the gene matches: 10.

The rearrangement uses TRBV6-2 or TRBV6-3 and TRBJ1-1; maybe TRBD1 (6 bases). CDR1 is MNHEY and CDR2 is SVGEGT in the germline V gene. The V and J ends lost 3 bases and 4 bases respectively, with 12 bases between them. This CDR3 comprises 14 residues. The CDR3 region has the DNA TGTGCCAGCAGTTATCACAGGGTTGGCACTGAAGCTTTCTTT. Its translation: CASSYHRVGTEAFF.

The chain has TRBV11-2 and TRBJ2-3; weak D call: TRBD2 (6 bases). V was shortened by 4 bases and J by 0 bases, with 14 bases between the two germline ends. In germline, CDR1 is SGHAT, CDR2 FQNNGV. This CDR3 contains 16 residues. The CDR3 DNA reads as TGTGCCAGCAGCTCCCCTGGCGGGATTAGCACAGATACGCAGTATTTT. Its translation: CASSSPGGISTDTQYF.

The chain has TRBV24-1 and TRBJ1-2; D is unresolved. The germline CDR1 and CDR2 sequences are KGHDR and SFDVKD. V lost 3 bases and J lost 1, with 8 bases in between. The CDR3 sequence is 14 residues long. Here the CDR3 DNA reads TGTGCCACCAGTGATATTCGAGTTAACTATGGCTACACCTTC. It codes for CATSDIRVNYGYTF.

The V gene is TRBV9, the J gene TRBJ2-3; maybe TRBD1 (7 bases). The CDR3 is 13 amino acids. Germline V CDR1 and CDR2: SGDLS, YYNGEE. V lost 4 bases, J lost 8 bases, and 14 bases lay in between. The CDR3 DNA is TGTGCCAGCAGCCCACGACAGGGAGGTACGCAGTATTTT. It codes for CASSPRQGGTQYF.

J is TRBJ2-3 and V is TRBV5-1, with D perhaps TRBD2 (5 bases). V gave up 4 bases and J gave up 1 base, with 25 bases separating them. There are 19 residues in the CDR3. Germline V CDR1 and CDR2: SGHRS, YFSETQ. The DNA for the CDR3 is TGCGCCAGCAGCATTACCAGGCTACGGGGTCTAGGAGGCACAGATACGCAGTATTTT. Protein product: CASSITRLRGLGGTDTQYF.

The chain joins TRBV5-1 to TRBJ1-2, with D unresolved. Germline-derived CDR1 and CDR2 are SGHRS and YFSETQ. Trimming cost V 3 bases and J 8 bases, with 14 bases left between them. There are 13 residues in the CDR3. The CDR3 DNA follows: TGCGCCAGCAGCTCGGGAGGCGGTTTGGGCTACACCTTC. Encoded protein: CASSSGGGLGYTF. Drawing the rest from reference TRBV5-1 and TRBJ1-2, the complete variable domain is KAGVTQTPRYLIKTRGQQVTLSCSPISGHRSVSWYQQTPGQGLQFLFEYFSETQRNKGNFPGRFSGRQFSNSRSEMNVSTLELGDSALYLCASSSGGGLGYTFGSGTRLTVV.

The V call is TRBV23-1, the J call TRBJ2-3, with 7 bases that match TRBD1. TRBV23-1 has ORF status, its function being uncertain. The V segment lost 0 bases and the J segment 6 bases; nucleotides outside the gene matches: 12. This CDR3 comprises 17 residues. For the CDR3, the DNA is TGCGCCAGCAGTCAATCCTCCGGGACAGACTTATTGGATACGCAGTATTTT. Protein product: CASSQSSGTDLLDTQYF.

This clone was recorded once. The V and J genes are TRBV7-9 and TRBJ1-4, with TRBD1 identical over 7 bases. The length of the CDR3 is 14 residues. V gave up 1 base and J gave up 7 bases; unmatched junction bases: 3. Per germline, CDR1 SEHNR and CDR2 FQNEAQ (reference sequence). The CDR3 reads CASSLDRGGEKLFF. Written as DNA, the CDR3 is TGTGCCAGCAGCTTAGACAGGGGCGGTGAAAAACTGTTTTTT.

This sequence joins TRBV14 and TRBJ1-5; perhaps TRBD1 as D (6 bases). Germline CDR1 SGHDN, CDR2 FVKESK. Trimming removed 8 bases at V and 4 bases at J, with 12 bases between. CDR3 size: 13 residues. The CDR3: CASLGGGNQPQHF. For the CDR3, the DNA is TGTGCCAGCCTAGGGGGTGGTAATCAGCCCCAGCATTTT.

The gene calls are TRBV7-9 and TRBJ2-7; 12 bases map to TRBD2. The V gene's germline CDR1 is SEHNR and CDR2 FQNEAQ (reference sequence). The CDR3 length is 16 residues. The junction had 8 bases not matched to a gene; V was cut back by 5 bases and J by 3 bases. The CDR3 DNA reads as TGTGCCAGCAGCACCCGGACTAGCGGGATAGTCTACGAGCAGTACTTC. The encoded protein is CASSTRTSGIVYEQYF.

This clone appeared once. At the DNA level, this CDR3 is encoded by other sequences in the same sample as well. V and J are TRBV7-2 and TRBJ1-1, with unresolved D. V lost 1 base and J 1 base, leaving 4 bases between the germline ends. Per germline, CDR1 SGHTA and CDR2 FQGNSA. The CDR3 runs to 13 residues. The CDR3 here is CASSLGQNTEAFF. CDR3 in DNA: TGTGCCAGCAGCTTAGGACAGAACACTGAAGCTTTCTTT. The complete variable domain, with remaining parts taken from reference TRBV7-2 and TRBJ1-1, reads GAGVSQSPSNKVTEKGKDVELRCDPISGHTALYWYRQSLGQGLEFLIYFQGNSAPDKSGLPSDRFSAERTGGSVSTLTIQRTQQEDSAVYLCASSLGQNTEAFFGQGTRLTVV.